This TCR beta chain is from a study of T-cell memory formation after mild COVID-19. This clonotype was seen many times. MiXCR, run by TCRdb on the 5' RACE reads, gives a single entry per CDR3 protein. The sample contains 50,000 to 70,000 distinct CDR3 sequences, over 9% of which appear only once. From germline, CDR1 is SGHTA and CDR2 FQGNSA. The CDR3 is 13 amino acids. V shed 4 bases and J shed 8 bases, with 14 bases lying between them. The sequence came from a man aged 18 to 30 who had mild COVID-19 (a few samples of this study predate the infection). Cell type and time point are not known. The chain carries TRBV7-2 and TRBJ1-2; maybe TRBD1 (5 bases). Sequencing input: PBMCs or a T cell subset sorted from them (not recorded which). DNA for the CDR3: TGTGCCAGCAGCTCGACAGCCGGAGGAGGCTACACCTTC. This sequence encodes CASSSTAGGGYTF.